The clone carrying this T cell receptor (beta chain) has only a few counts. Its antigen is still unknown. This entry comes from a study of beta chain features in type 1 diabetes. Findings of the study overall: A potential influence of HLA type upon TCRB rearrangement remained unresolved herein. When Type 1 diabetes patients were examined, their TCRB CDR3s proved moderately but significantly shorter in all four CD4+ subsets.

Every participating donor gave one draw, a heparinised blood sample averaging roughly 0.12 L. Of the isolated RNA, all was reverse transcribed, and so the sequenced material was expressed TCRB transcripts. Around 3.9 million reads per sample were averaged for naive, central memory and regulatory samples. Assay used: immunoSEQ multiplex PCR; TCRdb lists only in-frame clones, some missing. The profile shows around 200,000 clones, about 13% of them singletons. Input material: central memory CD4+ T cells from blood. This receptor was obtained from a woman under 30 in good health.

The CDR3, as DNA: TGTGCCAGCAGTTCGTCTTTGTCCCAAGAGACCCAGTACTTC. Encoded protein: CASSSSLSQETQYF. V and J are TRBV7-2 and TRBJ2-5, with unresolved D. V lost 6 bases, J lost 1 base, and 12 bases lay in between. The germline V gene has CDR1 SGHTA and CDR2 FQGNSA. The CDR3 totals 14 residues.